These 17 T cell receptor beta chains were sequenced from one sample in a study of long-term antiretroviral therapy in people with HIV. Assay version v3.0 of immunoSEQ was used, and it was run at survey level. The table came from immunoSEQ multiplex PCR; TCRdb's copy has only in-frame clones and leaves some out. The table lists tens of thousands of clones, approximately 80% of them singletons. The source was unsorted PBMCs, collected 0.3 years after starting antiretroviral therapy. The receptors derive from a man between 35 and 55 years old with HIV.

This clone was counted once. The chain recombines TRBV18 with TRBJ2-6; D gene ambiguous. Germline CDR1 and CDR2: KGHSH and LQKENI. The CDR3 is 13 amino acids. V was trimmed by 4 bases and J by 0 bases, leaving 1 base between them. CDR3 bases: TGTGCCAGCTCACACTCTGGGGCCAACGTCCTGACTTTC. Amino acid sequence: CASSHSGANVLTF.

Comment on this clone: The germline gene is not matched at one end of the junction; a read error may be the cause. The chain has TRBV28 and TRBJ2-7; the D call may be TRBD1 or TRBD2 (5 bases each). Germline CDR1 is MDHEN and CDR2 is SYDVKM. The CDR3 has 15 residues. The CDR3 DNA follows: TGTGCCAGCAATTTAGGATGGGACGGAAGCTACGAGCAGTACTTC. Translation gives CASNLGWDGSYEQYF.

The chain employs TRBV28 and TRBJ1-2; D remains unclear. In germline, CDR1 is MDHEN, CDR2 SYDVKM. The germline V and J ends were trimmed by 7 bases and 4 bases, with 13 bases remaining between them. The length of the CDR3 is 13 residues. The CDR3 DNA is TGTGCCAGCACTAATATGTGGTTCTATGGCTACACCTTC. This translates into CASTNMWFYGYTF.

This chain connects TRBV4-3 to TRBJ2-5, with a tentative D call TRBD1 (7 bases). With 0 bases removed from V and 5 bases from J, the gap between germline ends came to 10 bases. CDR3 length: 14 amino acids. CDR1 is LGHNA and CDR2 is YSLEER in the germline V gene. CDR3 residues: CASSQDSGGETQYF. The CDR3 DNA is TGCGCCAGCAGCCAAGATTCAGGGGGGGAGACCCAGTACTTC.

The rearrangement joins TRBV18 to TRBJ2-6; TRBD1 aligns across 11 bases. The CDR3 covers 17 residues. CDR1 KGHSH and CDR2 LQKENI come from the germline V gene. V dropped 2 bases and J dropped 4; count of bases not matched to a gene: 4. DNA of the CDR3: TGTGCCAGCTCACCAGGGACAGGGGGAACCGGGGCCAACGTCCTGACTTTC. Translated, it gives CASSPGTGGTGANVLTF.

J is TRBJ1-5 and V is TRBV6-4, with D perhaps matching TRBD1 (5 bases). Trimming removed 6 bases from V and 0 bases from J, with 12 bases in between. This CDR3 comprises 15 residues. Germline loops: CDR1 MRHNA, CDR2 SNTAGT. This chain's CDR3 is CASRRDGYSNQPQHF. The DNA of the CDR3 is TGTGCCAGCAGAAGGGACGGTTATAGCAATCAGCCCCAGCATTTT.

V gene TRBV7-2 combines with J gene TRBJ1-5, with 7 bases fitting TRBD1. Per the germline V gene, CDR1 is SGHTA and CDR2 is FQGNSA. The J segment lost 0 bases and the V segment lost 2 bases, leaving 4 bases of the junction unmatched. This CDR3 is 16 amino acids long. The CDR3 protein is CASSLWDSNSNQPQHF. The CDR3 nucleotides are TGTGCCAGCAGCTTATGGGACAGTAATAGCAATCAGCCCCAGCATTTT. Full variable domain (missing parts from reference TRBV7-2 and TRBJ1-5): GAGVSQSPSNKVTEKGKDVELRCDPISGHTALYWYRQSLGQGLEFLIYFQGNSAPDKSGLPSDRFSAERTGGSVSTLTIQRTQQEDSAVYLCASSLWDSNSNQPQHFGDGTRLSIL.

V gene TRBV19 combines with J gene TRBJ2-1, with TRBD2 identical over 9 bases. The V segment lost 1 base and the J segment 8 bases; nucleotides outside the gene matches: 9. Germline CDR1 LNHDA, CDR2 SQIVND (reference sequence). This CDR3 is built from 16 residues. Written as DNA, the CDR3 is TGTGCCAGTAGTATAGTTGGTAGCGGGGGTCTTCATGAGCAGTTCTTC. This translates into CASSIVGSGGLHEQFF.

The chain couples TRBV7-9 to TRBJ2-3; D unresolved. The V end lost 7 bases, the J end lost 6 bases, and 17 bases lay between the germline ends. The length of the CDR3 is 14 residues. CDR1 is SEHNR, CDR2 FQNEAQ, per germline (reference sequence). This chain's CDR3 is CASISDAYRDTQYF. DNA for the CDR3: TGTGCCAGCATCTCTGATGCTTACCGGGATACGCAGTATTTT.

The rearrangement joins TRBV5-1 to TRBJ1-3, with D tentatively TRBD1 (5 bases). Germline loops: CDR1 SGHRS, CDR2 YFSETQ. Trimming pared 0 bases from V and 0 bases from J, leaving 10 bases between. The CDR3 is made up of 16 amino acids. The DNA of the CDR3 is TGCGCCAGCAGCTTGGCCCCCGGGACCTCTGGAAACACCATATATTTT. This encodes CASSLAPGTSGNTIYF.

V usage is TRBV27 and J usage is TRBJ1-2; a possible D gene is TRBD1 (6 bases). Trimming took 2 bases from V and 7 from J, leaving 17 bases between them. This CDR3 has 15 residues. Germline V gene data show CDR1 as MNHEY and CDR2 as SMNVEV (reference sequence). This CDR3 reads CASSLNGGGGGGYTF. Here the CDR3 DNA reads TGTGCCAGCAGTTTAAATGGAGGGGGGGGCGGTGGCTACACCTTC.

This chain connects TRBV7-6 to TRBJ2-5, with 13 bases aligning to TRBD2. V lost 0 bases to trimming and J lost 4 bases; unmatched junction nucleotides: 2. The CDR3 runs 16 residues. Germline V gene data show CDR1 as SGHVS and CDR2 as FNYEAQ. The chain's CDR3 is CASSLARTSGGETQYF. The CDR3 DNA is TGTGCCAGCAGCTTAGCGAGGACTAGCGGGGGAGAGACCCAGTACTTC.

The table lists this clone with a count of one. The chain recombines TRBV5-5 with TRBJ2-7, with 9 positions matching TRBD2. Germline V gene sequence: CDR1 SGHKS, CDR2 YYEKEE (reference sequence). CDR3 length equals 15 residues. V was clipped by 0 bases and J by 0 bases; unmatched bases: 1. Written as DNA, the CDR3 is TGTGCCAGCAGCTTGGAGCGGGGGGACTCCTACGAGCAGTACTTC. It is translated as CASSLERGDSYEQYF.

This chain uses TRBV19 with TRBJ1-5, with D maybe TRBD1 (6 bases). The CDR3 is 18 residues long. Per the germline V gene, CDR1 is LNHDA and CDR2 is SQIVND (reference sequence). With 1 base removed from V and 2 bases from J, the gap between germline ends came to 18 bases. The CDR3 spells CASSIGEQGRAGNQPQHF. CDR3 bases: TGTGCCAGTAGTATAGGGGAGCAGGGGCGTGCTGGCAATCAGCCCCAGCATTTT.

Concerning this clone: Compared with germline, one end of the junction differs, possibly owing to a read error. This chain connects TRBV7-9 to TRBJ2-2, with 9 bases fitting TRBD2. The CDR3 totals 14 residues. The germline gives CDR1 SEHNR, CDR2 FQNEAQ (reference sequence). The CDR3 is CASSIAGVGGELFF. For the CDR3, the DNA is TGTGCCAGCAGCATAGCGGGAGTTGGCGGGGAGCTGTTTTTT.

The chain joins TRBV7-9 to TRBJ1-4, with D perhaps matching TRBD1 (5 bases). Trimming took 3 bases from V and 6 from J, leaving 23 bases between them. Per the germline V gene, CDR1 is SEHNR and CDR2 is FQNEAQ (reference sequence). The CDR3 has 18 residues. The CDR3 spells CASSFKGIRPRLHEKLFF. CDR3 sequence (DNA): TGTGCCAGCAGCTTTAAGGGGATCCGACCCAGATTGCATGAAAAACTGTTTTTT.

This clone was picked up a small number of times. This rearrangement joins TRBV6-5 to TRBJ1-4; D is perhaps TRBD1 (5 bases). V lost 6 bases and J 6 bases, leaving 11 bases between the germline ends. The CDR3 loop spans 13 amino acids. Per germline, CDR1 MNHEY and CDR2 SVGAGI. The CDR3 is CASSRGTDEKLFF. In DNA, the CDR3 is TGTGCCAGCAGCCGTGGGACGGATGAAAAACTGTTTTTT.